The T cell receptor (beta chain) described here comes from a study of blood T cell repertoires in COVID-19. Study in general: From the United States, Italy and Spain came samples of acute and convalescent COVID-19. PBMCs, B-cell-depleted T cells, or T cells provided the cDNA or gDNA that made up the material.

Germline V CDR1 and CDR2: LGHNA, YNFKEQ. The CDR3 has 15 residues. The ends were cut back, 1 base at V and 0 bases at J, with 9 bases in the middle. In the authors' methods: Reference gene primer amplification gave nucleated cell count estimates. Assay used: immunoSEQ multiplex PCR; TCRdb lists only in-frame clones, some missing. V, J and clone size derive from that table, while D and trimming were established from the DNA sequence. In the table there are more than 65,000 clones, more than 75% of which are singletons. This TCR was recovered from a woman aged 60-70 years with acute or convalescent COVID-19. The source material was peripheral blood. V gene TRBV4-2 combines with J gene TRBJ1-1; D remains ambiguous. The CDR3 DNA reads as TGTGCCAGCAGCCAAGTAACTGGAGTGAACACTGAAGCTTTCTTT. Translating it yields CASSQVTGVNTEAFF.